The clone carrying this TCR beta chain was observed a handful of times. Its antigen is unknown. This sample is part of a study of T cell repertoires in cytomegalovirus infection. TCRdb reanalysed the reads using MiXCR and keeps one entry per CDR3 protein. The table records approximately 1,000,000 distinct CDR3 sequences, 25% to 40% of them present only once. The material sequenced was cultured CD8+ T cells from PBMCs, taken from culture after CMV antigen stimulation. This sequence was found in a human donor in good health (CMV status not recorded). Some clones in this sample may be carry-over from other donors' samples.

Here the CDR3 DNA reads TGTGCCAGCAGCTTACCCGGGGCCACTGAAGCTTTCTTT. Protein: CASSLPGATEAFF. This sequence joins TRBV7-9 and TRBJ1-1; maybe TRBD1 (5 bases). The CDR3 consists of 13 residues. Between the trimmed V and J ends, which lost 2 bases and 4 bases, there was a span of 8 bases. Per germline, CDR1 SEHNR and CDR2 FQNEAQ (reference sequence).